This is a list of T cell receptor beta chains from one sample in a study of cytomegalovirus exposure and HLA in healthy donors. The assay was immunoSEQ multiplex PCR, and TCRdb's table has in-frame clones only and misses some. The sample shows 100,000 to 150,000 clones, approximately 78% of them seen only once. The sample was PBMCs. These receptors were collected from a man aged 40-49 years in good health and CMV-seronegative. Each CDR3 is given with its conserved first and last residue. The D gene is left open where the match is weak. Only some rows state a clone size, as once, few, many or a class for expanded clones.

d_gene,abundance,v_gene,j_gene,CDR3nt,CDR3aa
NA,NA,TRBV4-3,TRBJ2-2,TGCGCCAGCAGCCAAGATCCCTGGACTGCTACCGGGGAGCTGTTTTTT,CASSQDPWTATGELFF
NA,NA,TRBV27,TRBJ2-5,TGTGCCACCTCGTGGGCGGGAAACCAAGAGACCCAGTACTTC,CATSWAGNQETQYF
TRBD1,NA,TRBV27,TRBJ2-2,TGTGCCAGCAGTTTGGGACAGATCGCCGGGGAGCTGTTTTTT,CASSLGQIAGELFF
TRBD2,NA,TRBV9,TRBJ2-5,TGTGCCAGCAGCGTAATGCGGGGGGCGGACCCTCGGGAGCAGTACTTC,CASSVMRGADPREQYF
NA,few,TRBV7-9,TRBJ2-1,TGTGCCAGCATAGGAGACTATGAGCAGTTCTTC,CASIGDYEQFF
NA,NA,TRBV19,TRBJ1-4,TGTGCCAGTAGCCATTCCCGACAGTCGAATGAAAAACTGTTTTTT,CASSHSRQSNEKLFF
NA,few,TRBV5-6,TRBJ1-5,TGTGCCAGCAGCTTGCGCTCTCGGCGGGGCAATCAGCCCCAGCATTTT,CASSLRSRRGNQPQHF
TRBD2,NA,TRBV18,TRBJ2-3,TGTGCCAGCTCACCATTCTCCGCAGGGAGGGGAACAGATACGCAGTATTTT,CASSPFSAGRGTDTQYF
NA,NA,TRBV4-3,TRBJ1-3,TGCGCCAGCAGCCAAGCCGGTGGGGGGATACCATGGGACACCATATATTTT,CASSQAGGGIPWDTIYF
NA,NA,TRBV28,TRBJ2-3,TGTGCCAGCAGTTTGGGCAGGGTTGCAGATACGCAGTATTTT,CASSLGRVADTQYF
NA,NA,TRBV5-4,TRBJ1-1,TGTGCCAGCAGCTTGGTCTACCAGGGGAAGCTGGTTGCTTTCTTT,CASSLVYQGKLVAFF
TRBD2,few,TRBV5-5,TRBJ2-1,TGTGCCAGCAGCTTCCTCAGGACTAGTCCCGATGAGCAGTTCTTC,CASSFLRTSPDEQFF
NA,NA,TRBV6-4,TRBJ1-2,TGTGCCAGCAGCCAGGGATCCGGCTATGGCTACACCTTC,CASSQGSGYGYTF
NA,NA,TRBV5-4,TRBJ2-3,TGTGCCAGCAGCTCTGAGGACTCCCCTTTCATGCAGTATTTT,CASSSEDSPFMQYF
TRBD1,once,TRBV28,TRBJ1-5,TGTGCCAGCAAAAAAGGTTCCGGGACAGGGGGCTTCTATAGCAATCAGCCCCAGCATTTT,CASKKGSGTGGFYSNQPQHF
NA,NA,TRBV5-6,TRBJ1-1,TGTGCCAGCAACCTACAACGGACAGCCGGGGGGATGAACACTGAAGCTTTCTTT,CASNLQRTAGGMNTEAFF
TRBD2,NA,TRBV7-9,TRBJ2-1,TGTGCCAGCAGCCTCGGACTAGCGGGATACAATGAGCAGTTCTTC,CASSLGLAGYNEQFF
NA,NA,TRBV19,TRBJ1-2,TGTGCCAGTAGTATCCTCCAGGGGCAATTGAGTGGCTACACCTTC,CASSILQGQLSGYTF
TRBD1,NA,TRBV2,TRBJ1-4,TGTGCCAGCAACCTAGGACAGGTTCGAGAAAAACTGTTTTTT,CASNLGQVREKLFF
TRBD1,NA,TRBV12-5,TRBJ1-2,TGTGCTAGTGGTGGAGACAGGGAGGACTATGGCTACACCTTC,CASGGDREDYGYTF